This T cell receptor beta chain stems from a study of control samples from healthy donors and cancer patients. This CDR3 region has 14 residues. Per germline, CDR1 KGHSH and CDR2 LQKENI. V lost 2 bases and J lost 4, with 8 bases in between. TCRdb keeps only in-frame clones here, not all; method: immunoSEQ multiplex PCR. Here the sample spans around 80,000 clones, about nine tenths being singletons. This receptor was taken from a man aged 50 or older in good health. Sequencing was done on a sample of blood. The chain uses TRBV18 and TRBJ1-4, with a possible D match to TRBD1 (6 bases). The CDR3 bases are TGTGCCAGCTCACCAGGACAGATTAATGAAAAACTGTTTTTT. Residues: CASSPGQINEKLFF.